This T cell receptor beta chain appears in the sequencing data of a study of T cells in Graves' hyperthyroidism and ophthalmopathy. On the study more broadly: Peripheral blood was acquired at first diagnosis, ahead of any therapy whatsoever.

Germline V gives CDR1 LGHNA, CDR2 YNFKEQ. The CDR3 has 14 amino acids. V was clipped by 0 bases and J by 2 bases, with 8 bases between them. The source material, RNA transcripts, was used to amplify TCR beta CDR3 regions. TCR CDR3 underwent first-round RT-PCR with the HTBI primer set. A single record per CDR3 protein comes from TCRdb applying MiXCR to the multiplex PCR reads. The sample includes 200,000 to 250,000 distinct CDR3 sequences, roughly 22% of them seen just once. In the ophthalmopathy cohort, Clinical Activity Score was at least 3, NOSPECS grade at least 4, and duration under 3 months. This clonotype occurred many times.

The origin of this receptor is a woman in her forties with Graves' ophthalmopathy. The J gene is TRBJ2-7, the V gene TRBV4-2, with D hard to call. The sequenced sample consisted of blood. CDR3 residues: CASSQDQNTYEQYF. The CDR3 DNA sequence: TGTGCCAGCAGCCAAGACCAGAATACCTACGAGCAGTACTTC.